These 31 T cell receptor beta chains came from one sample sequenced in a study of T-cell memory formation after mild COVID-19. One entry per CDR3 protein, called by TCRdb with MiXCR from the 5' RACE reads. The table shows about 39,000 distinct CDR3 sequences, with 6.1% occurring only once. Source material: PBMCs or a T cell subset sorted from them (not recorded which). The receptors come from an adult who had mild COVID-19 (a few samples of this study predate the infection). Cell type and time point are not known.

This chain links TRBV11-3 with TRBJ2-1; the match to TRBD2 covers 11 bases. V shed 0 bases and J 7 bases; nucleotides not matched to a gene: 8. There are 17 residues in the CDR3. The V gene's germline CDR1 is SGHNT and CDR2 YENEEA. DNA of the CDR3: TGTGCCAGCAGCTTAGACCGAACTAGCGGGAGTAATAATGAGCAGTTCTTC. It translates to CASSLDRTSGSNNEQFF.

The chain uses TRBV5-1 and TRBJ1-5; TRBD1 is a possible D gene (6 bases). The V gene lost 3 bases and the J gene lost 4 bases, with 11 bases spanning the gap. This CDR3 has 14 residues. Per the germline V gene, CDR1 is SGHRS and CDR2 is YFSETQ. CDR3 protein: CASSSGGANQPQHF. In DNA, the CDR3 is TGCGCCAGCAGCTCGGGGGGGGCGAATCAGCCCCAGCATTTT.

This clonotype has at least ten counts. The rearrangement joins TRBV5-5 to TRBJ2-7, with D possibly matching TRBD2 (6 bases). The CDR3 contains 16 residues. The V gene's germline CDR1 is SGHKS and CDR2 YYEKEE (reference sequence). With 5 bases removed from V and 3 bases from J, the gap between germline ends came to 21 bases. The CDR3 sequence is CASSLMARDSIYEQYF. CDR3 DNA sequence: TGTGCCAGCAGTCTCATGGCTCGGGACTCGATCTACGAGCAGTACTTC.

The chain carries TRBV7-9 and TRBJ2-5; 7 bases align to TRBD1. V was pared by 5 bases and J by 1 base, with 7 bases of the junction left unmatched. Germline lookup yields CDR1 SEHNR and CDR2 FQNEAQ (reference sequence). The CDR3 is 15 residues long. DNA for the CDR3: TGTGCCAGCAGCACCCGGGGACAGATCCAAGAGACCCAGTACTTC. Translation gives CASSTRGQIQETQYF.

In its sample, this clonotype was seen a few times. V and J are TRBV4-1 and TRBJ1-4, with D possibly being TRBD1 (5 bases). V lost 1 base, J lost 4 bases, and 10 bases lay in between. The CDR3 is made up of 15 amino acids. Germline V gives CDR1 MGHRA, CDR2 YSYEKL. The CDR3 here is CASSQVETVNEKLFF. The CDR3 DNA sequence: TGCGCCAGCAGCCAAGTTGAGACAGTTAATGAAAAACTGTTTTTT.

This rearrangement joins TRBV27 to TRBJ2-1, with 9 positions matching TRBD2. V dropped 8 bases and J dropped 6; count of bases not matched to a gene: 14. The CDR3 covers 16 residues. Per germline, CDR1 MNHEY and CDR2 SMNVEV (reference sequence). The CDR3 loop is CASSRRGSGRGNEQFF. The CDR3 region has the DNA TGTGCCAGCTCTCGGAGGGGTAGCGGGAGAGGCAATGAGCAGTTCTTC.

The sample holds many counts of this clonotype. The CDR3 region is CSASWGRSYEQYF. The CDR3 region has the DNA TGCAGTGCTAGTTGGGGGCGTTCCTACGAGCAGTACTTC. The chain combines TRBV20-1 with TRBJ2-7, with TRBD1 as a possible D gene (6 bases). Germline V gene sequence: CDR1 DFQATT, CDR2 SNEGSKA (reference sequence). The CDR3 covers 13 residues. The V end was cut by 3 bases, the J end by 1 base, with 10 bases between.

This clonotype was seen a handful of times. CDR3 DNA: TGTGCCAGCAGTTATGGGCAGGGGGCATACTCCTACGAGCAGTACTTC. Its translation is CASSYGQGAYSYEQYF. This chain links TRBV2 with TRBJ2-7, with TRBD1 matching over 8 bases. V gave up 5 bases and J gave up 0 bases; unmatched junction bases: 9. The length of the CDR3 is 16 residues. CDR1 is SNHLY and CDR2 is FYNNEI in the germline V gene. Based on the CDR3 plus reference TRBV2 and TRBJ2-7, the full variable domain is EPEVTQTPSHQVTQMGQEVILRCVPISNHLYFYWYRQILGQKVEFLVSFYNNEISEKSEIFDDQFSVERPDGSNFTLKIRSTKLEDSAMYFCASSYGQGAYSYEQYFGPGTRLTVT.

The chain has TRBV12-3 or TRBV12-4 and TRBJ1-1; D is perhaps TRBD1 (6 bases). This CDR3 is built from 13 residues. V was clipped by 6 bases and J by 6 bases, with 14 bases between them. CDR3 sequence: CASRQGPRAEAFF. The CDR3, as DNA: TGTGCCAGCAGACAGGGTCCCCGGGCTGAAGCTTTCTTT.

The rearrangement joins TRBV5-1 to TRBJ1-1; TRBD1 is a possible D gene (5 bases). V was clipped by 0 bases and J by 0 bases, with 9 bases between them. The length of the CDR3 is 15 residues. Germline values: CDR1 SGHRS, CDR2 YFSETQ. The CDR3 sequence: CASSLAGEMNTEAFF. The CDR3 DNA is TGCGCCAGCAGCTTGGCGGGGGAGATGAACACTGAAGCTTTCTTT.

This clonotype was observed many times. The chain joins TRBV12-3 or TRBV12-4 to TRBJ2-7; D is ambiguous. This CDR3 region has 11 residues. V was shortened by 4 bases and J by 6 bases, with 7 bases between the two germline ends. CDR3 loop: CASSSRSEQYF. The CDR3 region has the DNA TGTGCCAGCAGTTCACGCTCCGAGCAGTACTTC.

This clonotype occurred many times. The chain joins TRBV7-2 to TRBJ2-3, with 8 bases that match TRBD2. This CDR3 contains 16 residues. CDR1 SGHTA and CDR2 FQGNSA come from the germline V gene. The V gene end was trimmed by 1 base and the J gene end by 11 bases; junction bases not matched to a gene: 14. The CDR3 here is CASSLVRTSKNEWQYF. Written as DNA, the CDR3 is TGTGCCAGCAGCTTAGTTAGGACTAGCAAGAACGAATGGCAGTATTTT. Combining the CDR3 with reference TRBV7-2 and TRBJ2-3 gives the whole variable domain GAGVSQSPSNKVTEKGKDVELRCDPISGHTALYWYRQSLGQGLEFLIYFQGNSAPDKSGLPSDRFSAERTGGSVSTLTIQRTQQEDSAVYLCASSLVRTSKNEWQYFGPGTRLTVL.

The rearrangement joins TRBV27 to TRBJ2-1; D possibly corresponds to TRBD2 (6 bases). V lost 2 bases and J 6 bases, leaving 14 bases between the germline ends. From germline, CDR1 is MNHEY and CDR2 SMNVEV (reference sequence). CDR3 size: 15 residues. This CDR3 reads CASSLGLTFFNEQFF. In DNA, the CDR3 is TGTGCCAGCAGTTTAGGACTAACTTTTTTCAATGAGCAGTTCTTC.

In its sample, this clonotype was seen many times. CDR3 loop: CASSLVGGPAGETQYF. The CDR3 bases are TGTGCCAGCAGCTTAGTTGGGGGACCAGCGGGAGAGACCCAGTACTTC. The chain links TRBV7-2 to TRBJ2-5, with D perhaps matching TRBD2 (6 bases). Trimming cost V 1 base and J 4 bases, with 16 bases left between them. Germline values: CDR1 SGHTA, CDR2 FQGNSA. This CDR3 contains 16 residues.

The chain is built from TRBV7-8 and TRBJ2-2, with 11 positions matching TRBD1. The germline V gene has CDR1 SGHVS and CDR2 FQNEAQ. J lost 7 bases, V lost 5 bases, and 3 bases had no gene match. The length of the CDR3 is 14 residues. CDR3 DNA sequence: TGTGCCAGCAGCCGGGGACAGGGGGACGGGGAGCTGTTTTTT. Its translation is CASSRGQGDGELFF.

The chain is built from TRBV9 and TRBJ2-2; the D is unclear. The CDR3 runs 12 residues. Germline CDR1 is SGDLS and CDR2 is YYNGEE. Trimming stripped 3 bases from V and 2 bases from J, with 2 bases between. CDR3 residues: CASSGNTGELFF. As DNA, the CDR3 is TGTGCCAGCAGCGGAAACACCGGGGAGCTGTTTTTT. Full variable domain (outside the CDR3, taken from reference TRBV9 and TRBJ2-2): DSGVTQTPKHLITATGQRVTLRCSPRSGDLSVYWYQQSLDQGLQFLIQYYNGEERAKGNILERFSAQQFPDLHSELNLSSLELGDSALYFCASSGNTGELFFGEGSRLTVL.

Ten or more counts support this clonotype. The chain links TRBV23-1 to TRBJ2-4; a weak D match, TRBD2 (5 bases). TRBV23-1 is classed as an ORF, of uncertain function. The ends were cut back, 1 base at V and 8 bases at J, with 21 bases in the middle. The CDR3 contains 17 residues. CDR3 protein: CASSQYRAPLVTYIQYF. Here the CDR3 DNA reads TGCGCCAGCAGTCAATATCGGGCCCCACTAGTAACGTACATTCAGTACTTC.

This clonotype showed up many times. The gene calls are TRBV27 and TRBJ2-5; a weak D match, TRBD1 (6 bases). The CDR3 is 15 residues long. V lost 5 bases and J 5 bases, leaving 18 bases between the germline ends. Per germline, CDR1 MNHEY and CDR2 SMNVEV (reference sequence). The CDR3 is CASSTQGLTTETQYF. In DNA, the CDR3 is TGTGCCAGCAGTACACAGGGCCTAACGACGGAGACCCAGTACTTC.

This clonotype has more than one count but fewer than ten. V is TRBV6-2 or TRBV6-3 and J is TRBJ2-5; the D gene is possibly TRBD2 (5 bases). Trimming removed 3 bases from V and 4 bases from J, with 9 bases in between. The germline CDR1 and CDR2 sequences are MNHEY and SVGEGT. There are 13 residues in the CDR3. CDR3 protein: CASSYGSLETQYF. The CDR3 nucleotides read TGTGCCAGCAGTTATGGGAGCCTAGAGACCCAGTACTTC.

V is TRBV18 and J is TRBJ2-5; 9 bases match TRBD1. Trimming cost V 3 bases and J 4 bases; bases outside gene matches: 0. Germline V gives CDR1 KGHSH, CDR2 LQKENI. This CDR3 spans 13 amino acids. CDR3 sequence: CASSPDRGETQYF. For the CDR3, the DNA is TGTGCCAGCTCACCGGACAGGGGAGAGACCCAGTACTTC.

The table lists this clonotype with many counts. The rearrangement joins TRBV7-9 to TRBJ2-7; no clear D gene. The CDR3 spans 13 residues. Looked up from germline, CDR1 is SEHNR and CDR2 is FQNEAQ (reference sequence). V lost 2 bases to trimming and J lost 7 bases, with 12 bases between them. The DNA for the CDR3 is TGTGCCAGCAGCTTAAAGGGTTCCGGGGAGCAGTACTTC. The encoded protein is CASSLKGSGEQYF.

This clonotype occurred a few times. The chain employs TRBV5-1 and TRBJ2-3; 8 nucleotides line up with TRBD1. V shed 4 bases, J shed 2 bases, and the junction held 6 bases outside the gene matches. The germline V gene has CDR1 SGHRS and CDR2 YFSETQ. The CDR3 totals 15 residues. The CDR3 loop is CASSIDRGATDTQYF. The CDR3 DNA sequence: TGCGCCAGCAGCATCGACAGGGGAGCCACAGATACGCAGTATTTT.

Within the sample, this clonotype is medium-sized (0.01 to 0.1%). At one end the junction does not follow the germline gene, possibly because of a read error. The CDR3 reads CASSRAGSQETQYF. The DNA for the CDR3 is TGTGCTAGCAGCCGAGCGGGCAGCCAAGAGACCCAGTACTTC. J is TRBJ2-5 and V is TRBV7-7; weak D call: TRBD2 (6 bases). This CDR3 is 14 amino acids long. CDR1 is SSHAT and CDR2 is FNYEAQ in the germline V gene (reference sequence).

This clonotype was recorded a few times. The V call is TRBV7-2, the J call TRBJ2-5, with a tentative D call TRBD1 (5 bases). Germline values: CDR1 SGHTA, CDR2 FQGNSA. The CDR3 covers 14 residues. V was cut by 2 bases and J by 4 bases, with 11 bases left in between. CDR3 bases: TGTGCCAGCAGCTTACATCGGCAGGGAGAGACCCAGTACTTC. Translating it yields CASSLHRQGETQYF.

This clonotype was observed a few times. The chain uses TRBV5-1 and TRBJ1-2; TRBD1 aligns across 7 bases. This CDR3 has 13 residues. The V gene end was trimmed by 2 bases and the J gene end by 3 bases; junction bases not matched to a gene: 1. The germline gives CDR1 SGHRS, CDR2 YFSETQ. CDR3 amino acids: CASSLTGDYGYTF. As DNA, the CDR3 is TGCGCCAGCAGCTTAACAGGGGACTATGGCTACACCTTC.

This clonotype was recorded many times. The chain uses TRBV28 and TRBJ2-3; TRBD1 aligns across 9 bases. With V trimmed by 3 bases and J by 5 bases, 3 bases remained unmatched. Germline CDR1 and CDR2: MDHEN and SYDVKM. The CDR3 covers 14 residues. The CDR3 DNA follows: TGTGCCAGCAGTTTGGGGACAGGGTTAGATACGCAGTATTTT. It codes for CASSLGTGLDTQYF.

V usage is TRBV4-2 and J usage is TRBJ2-5; 9 positions agree with TRBD2. The CDR3 contains 16 residues. V was pared by 6 bases and J by 5 bases, with 13 bases of the junction left unmatched. Germline CDR1 reads LGHNA; CDR2 reads YNFKEQ. The CDR3 is CASSPGTSKHQETQYF. The CDR3 region has the DNA TGTGCCAGCAGTCCCGGGACTAGCAAACATCAGGAGACCCAGTACTTC.

This clonotype came up many times. V is TRBV10-3 and J is TRBJ2-1; 7 bases agree with TRBD2. Germline trimming cut 0 bases from V and 0 bases from J; bases unmatched to any gene: 2. Germline V lookup: CDR1 ENHRY, CDR2 SYGVKD. The CDR3 contains 16 residues. CDR3 DNA: TGTGCCATCAGTGAGTCGGGGAGGGGCTCCTACAATGAGCAGTTCTTC. The encoded protein is CAISESGRGSYNEQFF.

This clonotype is medium-sized in the sample. The rearrangement links TRBV9 to TRBJ1-6; unclear D gene. There are 12 residues in the CDR3. CDR1 and CDR2 from the germline V gene are SGDLS and YYNGEE. The V end was cut by 1 base, the J end by 8 bases, with 4 bases between. Written as DNA, the CDR3 is TGTGCCAGCAGCGTAATCGATTCACCCCTCCACTTT. Translated, it gives CASSVIDSPLHF.

This clonotype was found many times. The rearrangement links TRBV10-3 to TRBJ2-5; possible D gene TRBD2, 7 bases. The CDR3 is 14 amino acids. The V end lost 3 bases, the J end lost 6 bases, and 14 bases lay between the germline ends. CDR1 ENHRY and CDR2 SYGVKD come from the germline V gene. The CDR3 region is CAISEASGDKTQYF. The DNA for the CDR3 is TGTGCCATCAGTGAAGCCAGCGGGGACAAGACCCAGTACTTC.

This clonotype was recorded a few times. The chain combines TRBV5-1 with TRBJ1-4, with TRBD1 identical over 7 bases. The CDR3 is 15 residues long. Germline CDR1 is SGHRS and CDR2 is YFSETQ. The ends lost 6 bases at V and 6 bases at J; junction bases unmatched: 11. The CDR3 protein is CASNTGAGGDEKLFF. As DNA, the CDR3 is TGCGCCAGCAATACTGGTGCAGGGGGAGATGAAAAACTGTTTTTT.